The clone carrying this TCR beta chain was observed once. The sample is drawn from a study of control samples from healthy donors and cancer patients. Using immunoSEQ multiplex PCR, the repertoire was profiled, and TCRdb retains in-frame clones only, with some absent. Of tens of thousands of clones listed, roughly nine tenths were seen once; the top ten hold around 0.9%. The CDR3 spans 14 residues. Per the germline V gene, CDR1 is GTSNPN and CDR2 is SVGIG (reference sequence). Trimming removed 0 bases from V and 4 bases from J, with 12 bases in between. Sequences were obtained from blood. This receptor was obtained from a woman in her 30s in good health. The chain has TRBV30 and TRBJ1-1, with D tentatively TRBD1 (5 bases). Here the CDR3 DNA reads TGTGCCTGGAGTGTACAACTGGGGGGCACTGAAGCTTTCTTT. Its translation is CAWSVQLGGTEAFF. The full variable domain, its missing parts supplied by reference TRBV30 and TRBJ1-1, is SQTIHQWPATLVQPVGSPLSLECTVEGTSNPNLYWYRQAAGRGLQLLFYSVGIGQISSEVPQNLSASRPQDRQFILSSKKLLLSDSGFYLCAWSVQLGGTEAFFGQGTRLTVV.